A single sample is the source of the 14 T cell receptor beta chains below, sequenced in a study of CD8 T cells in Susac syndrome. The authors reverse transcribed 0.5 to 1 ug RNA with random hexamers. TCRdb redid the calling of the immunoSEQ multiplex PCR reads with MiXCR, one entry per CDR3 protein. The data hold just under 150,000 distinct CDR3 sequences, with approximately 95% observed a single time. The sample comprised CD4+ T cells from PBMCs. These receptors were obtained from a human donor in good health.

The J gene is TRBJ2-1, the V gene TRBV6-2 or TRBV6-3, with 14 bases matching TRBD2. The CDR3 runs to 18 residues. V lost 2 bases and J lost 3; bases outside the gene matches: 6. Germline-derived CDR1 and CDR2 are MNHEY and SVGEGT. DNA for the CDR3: TGTGCCAGCAGTTACCTGGGACTAGCGGGAGTGATCTACAATGAGCAGTTCTTC. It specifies CASSYLGLAGVIYNEQFF.

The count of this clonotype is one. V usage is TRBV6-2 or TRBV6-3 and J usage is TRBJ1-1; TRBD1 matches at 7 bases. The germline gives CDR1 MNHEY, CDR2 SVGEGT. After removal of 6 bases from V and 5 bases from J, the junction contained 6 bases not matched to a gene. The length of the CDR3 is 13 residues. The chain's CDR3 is CASRRTGRTEAFF. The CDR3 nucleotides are TGTGCCAGCAGGCGGACAGGTCGGACTGAAGCTTTCTTT.

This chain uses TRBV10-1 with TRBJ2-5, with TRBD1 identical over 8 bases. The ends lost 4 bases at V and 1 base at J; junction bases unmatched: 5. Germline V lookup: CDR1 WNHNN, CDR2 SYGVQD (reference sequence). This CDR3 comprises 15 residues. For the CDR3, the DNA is TGCGCCAGCAGTGCCGGACAGGGCCCCCAAGAGACCCAGTACTTC. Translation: CASSAGQGPQETQYF.

The CDR3 loop is CAWSAASSRYDNEQFF. Here the CDR3 DNA reads TGTGCCTGGAGCGCCGCTTCTAGCAGATATGACAATGAGCAGTTCTTC. The chain recombines TRBV30 with TRBJ2-1; D perhaps matches TRBD2 (5 bases). Per the germline V gene, CDR1 is GTSNPN and CDR2 is SVGIG (reference sequence). CDR3 length: 16 amino acids. Trimming removed 3 bases from V and 5 bases from J, with 20 bases in between.

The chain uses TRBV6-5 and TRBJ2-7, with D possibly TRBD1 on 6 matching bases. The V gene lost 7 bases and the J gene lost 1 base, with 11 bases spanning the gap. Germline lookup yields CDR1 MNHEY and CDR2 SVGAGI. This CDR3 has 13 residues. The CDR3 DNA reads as TGTGCCAGCACCGGACAGCCGTCCTACGAGCAGTACTTC. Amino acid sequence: CASTGQPSYEQYF.

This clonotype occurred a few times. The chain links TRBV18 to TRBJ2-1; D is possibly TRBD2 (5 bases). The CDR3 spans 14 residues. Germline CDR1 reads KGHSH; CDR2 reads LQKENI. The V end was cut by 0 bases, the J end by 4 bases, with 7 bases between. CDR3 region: CASSPPREYNEQFF. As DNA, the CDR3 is TGTGCCAGCTCACCACCGAGGGAGTACAATGAGCAGTTCTTC.

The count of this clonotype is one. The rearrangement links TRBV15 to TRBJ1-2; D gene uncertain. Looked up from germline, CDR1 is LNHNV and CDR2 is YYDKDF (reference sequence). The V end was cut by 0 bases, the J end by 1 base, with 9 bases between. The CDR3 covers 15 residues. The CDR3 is CATSRDLASNYGYTF. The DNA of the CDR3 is TGTGCCACCAGCAGAGATCTGGCCAGTAACTATGGCTACACCTTC.

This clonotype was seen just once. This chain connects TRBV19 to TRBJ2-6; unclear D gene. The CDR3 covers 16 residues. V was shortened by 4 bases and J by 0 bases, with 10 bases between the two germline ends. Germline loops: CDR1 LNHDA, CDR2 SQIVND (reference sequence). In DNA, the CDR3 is TGTGCCAGTAGTACGGACCGCCCCTCTGGGGCCAACGTCCTGACTTTC. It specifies CASSTDRPSGANVLTF.

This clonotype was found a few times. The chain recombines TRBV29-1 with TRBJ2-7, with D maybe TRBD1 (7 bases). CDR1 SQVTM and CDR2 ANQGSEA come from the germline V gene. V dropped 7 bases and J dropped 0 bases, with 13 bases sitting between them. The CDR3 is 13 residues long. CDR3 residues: CSGRGRNSYEQYF. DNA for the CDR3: TGCAGCGGGAGGGGGCGGAACTCCTACGAGCAGTACTTC.

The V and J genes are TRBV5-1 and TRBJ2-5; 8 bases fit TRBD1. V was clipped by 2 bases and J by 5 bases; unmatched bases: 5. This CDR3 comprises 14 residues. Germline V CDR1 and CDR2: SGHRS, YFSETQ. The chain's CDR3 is CASSLSRGQETQYF. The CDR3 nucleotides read TGCGCCAGCAGCTTATCCAGGGGGCAGGAGACCCAGTACTTC.

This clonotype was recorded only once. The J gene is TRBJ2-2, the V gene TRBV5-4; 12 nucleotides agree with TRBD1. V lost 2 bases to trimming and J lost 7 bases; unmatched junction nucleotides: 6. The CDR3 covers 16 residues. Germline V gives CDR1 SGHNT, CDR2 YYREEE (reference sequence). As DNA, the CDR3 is TGTGCCAGCAGCTTATGGGACAGGGGGCGCGTCGGGGAGCTGTTTTTT. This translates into CASSLWDRGRVGELFF.

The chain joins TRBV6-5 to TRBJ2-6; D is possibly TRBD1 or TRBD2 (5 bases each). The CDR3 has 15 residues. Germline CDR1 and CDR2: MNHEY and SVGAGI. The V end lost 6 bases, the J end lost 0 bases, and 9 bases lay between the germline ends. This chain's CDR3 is CASSLGTSGANVLTF. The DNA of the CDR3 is TGTGCCAGCAGCCTGGGGACCTCTGGGGCCAACGTCCTGACTTTC.

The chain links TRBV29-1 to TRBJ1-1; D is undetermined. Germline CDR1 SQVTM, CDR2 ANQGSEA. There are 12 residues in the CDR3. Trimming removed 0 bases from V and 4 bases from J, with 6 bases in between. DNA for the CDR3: TGCAGCGTTGAAGATCCCGGCACTGAAGCTTTCTTT. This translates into CSVEDPGTEAFF.

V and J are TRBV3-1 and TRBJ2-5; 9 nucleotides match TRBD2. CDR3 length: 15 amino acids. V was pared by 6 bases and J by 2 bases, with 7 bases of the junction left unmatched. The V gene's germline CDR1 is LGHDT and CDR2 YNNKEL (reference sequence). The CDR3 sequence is CASSRGAGGQETQYF. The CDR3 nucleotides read TGTGCCAGCAGTCGCGGAGCGGGGGGACAAGAGACCCAGTACTTC.